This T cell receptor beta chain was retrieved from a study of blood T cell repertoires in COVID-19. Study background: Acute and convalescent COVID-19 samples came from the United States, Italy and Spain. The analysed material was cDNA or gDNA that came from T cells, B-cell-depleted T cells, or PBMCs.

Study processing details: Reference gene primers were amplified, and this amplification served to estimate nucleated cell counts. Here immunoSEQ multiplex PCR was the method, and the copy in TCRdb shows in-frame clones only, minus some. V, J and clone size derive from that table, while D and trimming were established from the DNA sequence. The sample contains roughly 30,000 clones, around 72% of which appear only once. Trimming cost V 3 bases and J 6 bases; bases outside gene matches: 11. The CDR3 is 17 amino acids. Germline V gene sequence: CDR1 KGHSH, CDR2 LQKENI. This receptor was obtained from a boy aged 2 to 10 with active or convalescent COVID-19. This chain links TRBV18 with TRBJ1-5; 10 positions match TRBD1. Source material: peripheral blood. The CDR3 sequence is CASSPAQRDRGIQPQHF. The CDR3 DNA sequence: TGTGCCAGCTCACCCGCCCAACGGGACAGGGGAATTCAGCCCCAGCATTTT.